This passage covers 16 T cell receptor beta chains from one sample sequenced in a study of identical twins. TCRdb re-analysed the 5' RACE reads in MiXCR, keeping a single row per CDR3 protein. The sample shows about 530,000 distinct CDR3 sequences, over 12% of them seen only once. These sequences were also reported in another study, on yellow fever vaccine responses in identical twins.

Sequenced material: CD4+ T cells sorted from blood. Every receptor here comes from a woman under 30 in good health.

This clonotype was counted a few times. V and J are TRBV2 and TRBJ1-6; D is undetermined. The V gene's germline CDR1 is SNHLY and CDR2 FYNNEI. This CDR3 comprises 12 residues. V lost 7 bases to trimming and J lost 15 bases, with 16 bases between them. The CDR3 spells CASTQYPRDLHF. Written as DNA, the CDR3 is TGTGCCAGCACCCAGTACCCCCGAGACCTCCACTTT.

CDR3 loop: CASSHIQDRDETQYF. In DNA, the CDR3 is TGCGCCAGCAGCCATATACAAGACAGGGACGAGACCCAGTACTTC. The chain is built from TRBV4-1 and TRBJ2-5; 7 bases match TRBD1. Trimming took 3 bases from V and 5 from J; bases not matched to a gene: 9. CDR3 length equals 15 residues. Germline CDR1 MGHRA, CDR2 YSYEKL.

In this sample, this clonotype turned up a few times. The junction and the germline gene differ at one end; a read error may be behind it. The chain uses TRBV6-5 and TRBJ1-1, with D perhaps matching TRBD1 (5 bases). Germline CDR1 is MNHEY and CDR2 is SVGAGI. This CDR3 region has 12 residues. CDR3 residues: CASRQENTKAFF. As DNA, the CDR3 is TGTGCCAGCAGACAGGAGAACACTAAAGCTTTCTTT.

The chain employs TRBV28 and TRBJ2-1, with a weak D call TRBD1 (6 bases). CDR1 MDHEN and CDR2 SYDVKM come from the germline V gene. The CDR3 sequence is 12 residues long. The V end was cut by 2 bases, the J end by 10 bases, with 9 bases between. The CDR3, as DNA: TGTGCCAGCAGTTTACAGGGGTGGGAGCAGTTCTTC. It translates to CASSLQGWEQFF.

The chain links TRBV5-1 to TRBJ2-2; 8 nucleotides line up with TRBD1. Germline trimming cut 5 bases from V and 1 base from J; bases unmatched to any gene: 7. CDR1 is SGHRS and CDR2 is YFSETQ in the germline V gene. There are 16 residues in the CDR3. The CDR3 DNA is TGCGCCAGCAGTGCGCGCGGGACAGGGAACACCGGGGAGCTGTTTTTT. Protein product: CASSARGTGNTGELFF.

The CDR3 DNA follows: TGTGCCAGCAGCCAATTAATGGATACGCAGTATTTT. Residues: CASSQLMDTQYF. The V gene is TRBV6-6, the J gene TRBJ2-3; D not resolved. Germline assignment: CDR1 MNHNY and CDR2 SVGAGI (reference sequence). V was clipped by 6 bases and J by 6 bases, with 10 bases between them. This CDR3 region has 12 residues.

Here the CDR3 reads CAISGPGLAGETYNEQFF. CDR3 DNA sequence: TGTGCCATCAGTGGACCGGGACTAGCGGGGGAGACCTACAATGAGCAGTTCTTC. The chain joins TRBV10-3 to TRBJ2-1; 14 bases are a match to TRBD2. J was trimmed by 2 bases and V by 4 bases; bases with no gene match: 7. Germline CDR1 and CDR2: ENHRY and SYGVKD. The length of the CDR3 is 18 residues.

A few counts support this clonotype. The rearrangement links TRBV5-1 to TRBJ2-7; TRBD2 agrees at 11 bases. The trim removed 4 bases at V and 4 bases at J, leaving 10 bases unmatched. The CDR3 covers 16 residues. Germline V lookup: CDR1 SGHRS, CDR2 YFSETQ. The CDR3 loop is CASSPRGTSGGYEQYF. The CDR3, as DNA: TGCGCCAGCAGCCCTAGGGGGACTAGCGGTGGTTACGAGCAGTACTTC.

This chain links TRBV2 with TRBJ2-7, with 11 bases fitting TRBD1. The CDR3 runs 16 residues. The trim removed 6 bases at V and 0 bases at J, leaving 7 bases unmatched. Germline V gene sequence: CDR1 SNHLY, CDR2 FYNNEI. The CDR3 here is CASSRQDRGHSYEQYV. CDR3 coding DNA: TGTGCCAGCAGCCGCCAGGACAGGGGGCACTCCTACGAGCAGTACGTC.

The sample holds a few counts of this clonotype. This chain uses TRBV20-1 with TRBJ2-5, with TRBD2 matching 11 bases. The CDR3 totals 13 residues. CDR1 is DFQATT and CDR2 is SNEGSKA in the germline V gene (reference sequence). CDR3 residues: CRIVSGGEETQYF. In DNA form, the CDR3 reads TGCAGGATTGTTAGCGGGGGGGAAGAGACCCAGTACTTC.

This clonotype was seen only a few times. The rearrangement uses TRBV20-1 and TRBJ2-7; 9 bases fit TRBD1. J was trimmed by 1 base and V by 5 bases; bases with no gene match: 3. The CDR3 is 13 amino acids. Germline loops: CDR1 DFQATT, CDR2 SNEGSKA (reference sequence). The CDR3 here is CSAQGQGSYEQYF. The CDR3 DNA reads TGCAGTGCTCAGGGACAGGGATCCTACGAGCAGTACTTC.

The gene calls are TRBV2 and TRBJ2-5, with D unresolved. Germline V gene sequence: CDR1 SNHLY, CDR2 FYNNEI. Deletions cut 0 bases from V and 7 bases from J, with 12 bases between. The CDR3 is 14 residues long. In DNA form, the CDR3 reads TGTGCCAGCAGTGAAGCGCTTGTCGCCCGGACCCAGTACTTC. Translating it yields CASSEALVARTQYF.

This clonotype was counted only a few times. The chain is built from TRBV4-1 and TRBJ2-5, with TRBD1 matching over 10 bases. Germline V CDR1 and CDR2: MGHRA, YSYEKL. J was trimmed by 5 bases and V by 4 bases; bases with no gene match: 7. CDR3 length equals 15 residues. The CDR3 coding sequence is TGCGCCAGCAGCCTCCATGGGACAGGGGAGGAGACCCAGTACTTC. Its protein is CASSLHGTGEETQYF.

This clonotype has just a few counts. The chain carries TRBV4-1 and TRBJ2-3, with TRBD2 matching 8 bases. Losses at the gene ends were 1 base for V and 2 bases for J; bases not matched to a gene: 11. The CDR3 totals 18 residues. In germline, CDR1 is MGHRA, CDR2 YSYEKL. The CDR3 DNA sequence: TGCGCCAGCAGCCAAGCCCCAACTACTAGCGGCAACACAGATACGCAGTATTTT. It is translated as CASSQAPTTSGNTDTQYF.

The genes are TRBV5-1 and TRBJ2-2; 9 positions agree with TRBD1. CDR1 is SGHRS, CDR2 YFSETQ, per germline. The trim removed 1 base at V and 0 bases at J, leaving 7 bases unmatched. CDR3 length: 18 residues. CDR3 protein: CASSLRTGAVSNTGELFF. As DNA, the CDR3 is TGCGCCAGCAGCTTGAGGACAGGGGCGGTCTCGAACACCGGGGAGCTGTTTTTT.

There are a few counts of this clonotype. The gene calls are TRBV12-3 or TRBV12-4 and TRBJ2-1, with D possibly matching TRBD2 (6 bases). CDR3 length equals 14 residues. V lost 1 base and J lost 8, with 12 bases in between. The CDR3 nucleotides are TGTGCCAGCAGTTTAGGGACTACGAACGATGAGCAGTTCTTC. Encoded protein: CASSLGTTNDEQFF.